The present entry profiles one TCR beta chain with its context. In the PCR, 60 Vbeta and 13 Jbeta primers were used. In the study's own analysis: Roughly 81 million unique TCR beta chains, roughly 10 million shared, were counted in a later analysis. Libraries were prepared by immunoSEQ multiplex PCR; TCRdb keeps only in-frame clonotypes and omits some of them. The V and J calls and clone size come from that table; D and trimming were worked out from the DNA. This table holds some 200,000 clones, 82% found once. The data stem from a study of cytomegalovirus exposure and HLA in healthy donors. The sequence derives from a woman aged 40 to 50 in good health and CMV-seronegative. The sequencing sample was made of PBMCs.

The CDR3 protein is CAISGLHNNEQFF. The CDR3 DNA sequence: TGTGCCATCAGTGGACTCCACAACAATGAGCAGTTCTTC. J is TRBJ2-1 and V is TRBV10-3; D gene ambiguous. V lost 4 bases, J lost 5 bases, and 9 bases lay in between. CDR1 ENHRY and CDR2 SYGVKD come from the germline V gene. CDR3 size: 13 residues.